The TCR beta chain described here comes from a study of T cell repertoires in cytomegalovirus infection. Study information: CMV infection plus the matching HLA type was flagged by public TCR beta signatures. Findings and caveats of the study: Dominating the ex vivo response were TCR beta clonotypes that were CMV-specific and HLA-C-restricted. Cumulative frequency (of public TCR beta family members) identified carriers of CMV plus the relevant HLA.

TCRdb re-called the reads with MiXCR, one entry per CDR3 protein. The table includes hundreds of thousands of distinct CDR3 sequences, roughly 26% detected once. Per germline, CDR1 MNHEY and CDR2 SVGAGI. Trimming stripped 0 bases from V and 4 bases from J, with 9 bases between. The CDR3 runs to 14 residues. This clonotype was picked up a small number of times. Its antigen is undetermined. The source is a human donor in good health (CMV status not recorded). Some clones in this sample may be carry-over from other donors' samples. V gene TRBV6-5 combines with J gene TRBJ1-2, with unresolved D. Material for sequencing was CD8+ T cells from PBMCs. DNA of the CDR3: TGTGCCAGCAGTTACTCGACCCCCCTCTATGGCTACACCTTC. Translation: CASSYSTPLYGYTF.